A single sample gave rise to the 22 T cell receptor beta chains below, sequenced in a study of Ad26.COV2.S vaccination and SARS-CoV-2 variants. Treatment indicated: some 20 received Ad26.COV2.S at low or high dose, single or two shots; roughly five received placebo; per-sample allocation not given. Sampling took place 63 days after the first vaccine or placebo injection. Data came from immunoSEQ multiplex PCR; TCRdb stores just in-frame clones and leaves some out. The repertoire holds roughly 320,000 clones, with over 75% as singletons. The sample in question was peripheral blood, obtained in a trial of Ad26.COV2.S vaccine versus placebo. All receptors derive from a person between 18 and 59 years old who received the Ad26.COV2.S COVID-19 vaccine or a placebo.

The chain uses TRBV29-1 and TRBJ2-7; no clear D. CDR1 is SQVTM, CDR2 ANQGSEA, per germline. The CDR3 contains 12 residues. V lost 3 bases to trimming and J lost 0 bases, with 6 bases between them. CDR3 coding DNA: TGCAGCGTTGAGAACTACTCCTACGAGCAGTACTTC. It codes for CSVENYSYEQYF.

This chain connects TRBV5-4 to TRBJ2-3; TRBD2 agrees at 10 bases. Germline V CDR1 and CDR2: SGHNT, YYREEE (reference sequence). Trimming at V came to 4 bases and at J to 4 bases, leaving 12 bases not matched to a gene. The CDR3 is made up of 17 amino acids. CDR3 in amino acids: CASSGRPSGGPSDTQYF. The CDR3 DNA reads TGTGCCAGCAGCGGACGACCTAGCGGGGGACCCTCAGATACGCAGTATTTT.

This chain joins TRBV19 and TRBJ1-5; 9 bases line up with TRBD1. The germline CDR1 and CDR2 sequences are LNHDA and SQIVND (reference sequence). V was clipped by 5 bases and J by 7 bases; unmatched bases: 6. CDR3 length: 14 residues. The CDR3: CASSDTGGAQPQHF. In DNA, the CDR3 is TGTGCCAGTAGTGACACAGGGGGCGCGCAGCCCCAGCATTTT.

The table lists this clone with a count of one. This chain connects TRBV29-1 to TRBJ1-2; D is ambiguous. V dropped 5 bases and J dropped 9 bases, with 10 bases sitting between them. Germline V gene sequence: CDR1 SQVTM, CDR2 ANQGSEA. The CDR3 loop spans 10 amino acids. The CDR3 loop is CSVMAESYTF. CDR3 nucleotide sequence: TGCAGCGTTATGGCGGAAAGCTACACCTTC.

This chain links TRBV25-1 with TRBJ2-3; D is unclear. Germline V CDR1 and CDR2: MGHDK, SYGVNS. Trimming took 3 bases from V and 2 from J, leaving 6 bases between them. This CDR3 region has 13 residues. CDR3 sequence reads: CASSDPSTDTQYF. DNA of the CDR3: TGTGCCAGCAGTGATCCCTCCACAGATACGCAGTATTTT.

The chain carries TRBV7-9 and TRBJ1-3; D uncertain. V dropped 2 bases and J dropped 0 bases, with 11 bases sitting between them. There are 16 residues in the CDR3. The germline V gene encodes CDR1 SEHNR and CDR2 FQNEAQ (reference sequence). The CDR3, as DNA: TGTGCCAGCAGCTTAATGGCCCTCAGCTCTGGAAACACCATATATTTT. Translated: CASSLMALSSGNTIYF.

This clone was counted once. The chain recombines TRBV7-9 with TRBJ1-5, with D unclear. The germline CDR1 and CDR2 sequences are SEHNR and FQNEAQ (reference sequence). The CDR3 is 13 amino acids. Trimming pared 2 bases from V and 9 bases from J, leaving 11 bases between. CDR3 DNA: TGTGCCAGCAGCTTAAGCGGCCCTCGGCCCCAGCATTTT. Translating it yields CASSLSGPRPQHF. Looking up the rest from reference TRBV7-9 and TRBJ1-5 gives the full variable domain: DTGVSQNPRHKITKRGQNVTFRCDPISEHNRLYWYRQTLGQGPEFLTYFQNEAQLEKSRLLSDRFSAERPKGSFSTLEIQRTEQGDSAMYLCASSLSGPRPQHFGDGTRLSIL.

The rearrangement uses TRBV7-9 and TRBJ2-7; 7 bases match TRBD1. Germline CDR1 SEHNR, CDR2 FQNEAQ (reference sequence). CDR3 length: 13 amino acids. With V trimmed by 4 bases and J by 4 bases, 4 bases remained unmatched. CDR3: CASSSRGQYEQYF. In DNA, the CDR3 is TGTGCCAGCAGCTCACGGGGACAGTACGAGCAGTACTTC.

The V gene is TRBV30, the J gene TRBJ2-7; TRBD1 aligns across 9 bases. The CDR3 covers 14 residues. CDR1 and CDR2 (germline): GTSNPN, SVGIG (reference sequence). J was trimmed by 4 bases and V by 0 bases; bases with no gene match: 4. The CDR3 DNA reads as TGTGCCTGGAGTGTGGGGACAGGGCTGTACGAGCAGTACTTC. This encodes CAWSVGTGLYEQYF.

There are a few counts of this clone. The rearrangement links TRBV6-5 to TRBJ1-3; D gene uncertain. Deletions cut 10 bases from V and 4 bases from J, with 17 bases between. Germline V lookup: CDR1 MNHEY, CDR2 SVGAGI. The CDR3 runs to 14 residues. CDR3 sequence reads: CATRSPLGGNTIYF. CDR3 coding DNA: TGTGCCACCCGGTCCCCATTGGGGGGAAACACCATATATTTT.

The gene calls are TRBV19 and TRBJ1-1; D perhaps matches TRBD1 (6 bases). Germline-derived CDR1 and CDR2 are LNHDA and SQIVND (reference sequence). The ends were cut back, 6 bases at V and 6 bases at J, with 20 bases in the middle. This CDR3 is built from 15 residues. As DNA, the CDR3 is TGTGCCAGTAGCCGGAGACAGGAAAGAGGTCCTGAAGCTTTCTTT. It encodes CASSRRQERGPEAFF.

The genes are TRBV4-2 and TRBJ1-4; D might be TRBD1 (6 bases). The CDR3 consists of 16 residues. V was clipped by 1 base and J by 4 bases, with 13 bases between them. Germline values: CDR1 LGHNA, CDR2 YNFKEQ. In DNA form, the CDR3 reads TGTGCCAGCAGCCAAGGCGACAGGCCCCTTAATGAAAAACTGTTTTTT. Encoded protein: CASSQGDRPLNEKLFF.

The V and J genes are TRBV29-1 and TRBJ2-2; D possibly corresponds to TRBD2 (5 bases). CDR1 SQVTM and CDR2 ANQGSEA come from the germline V gene. The CDR3 spans 13 residues. Trimming took 5 bases from V and 7 from J, leaving 14 bases between them. CDR3 coding DNA: TGCAGCGTTTCGGTCAGAGGGCACGGGGAGCTGTTTTTT. It specifies CSVSVRGHGELFF.

The rearrangement uses TRBV4-2 and TRBJ2-3; D unclear. CDR1 is LGHNA and CDR2 is YNFKEQ in the germline V gene. Between the trimmed V and J ends, which lost 0 bases and 9 bases, there was a span of 13 bases. The CDR3 has 14 residues. DNA of the CDR3: TGTGCCAGCAGCCAAGACCCTCAGCCCGGGACGCAGTATTTT. Its translation is CASSQDPQPGTQYF.

CDR3 sequence (DNA): TGTGCCAGCAGTCCTCCTTCTCCGGGACCAAGGTCCCTCCACTTT. Protein sequence: CASSPPSPGPRSLHF. The V call is TRBV28, the J call TRBJ1-6; weak D call: TRBD1 (5 bases). V was trimmed by 5 bases and J by 14 bases, leaving 22 bases between them. CDR1 is MDHEN and CDR2 is SYDVKM in the germline V gene. The CDR3 is made up of 15 amino acids.

The chain employs TRBV10-3 and TRBJ1-1; weak D call: TRBD1 (5 bases). V was cut by 3 bases and J by 1 base, with 9 bases left in between. Germline CDR1 and CDR2: ENHRY and SYGVKD. This CDR3 is built from 14 residues. Here the CDR3 DNA reads TGTGCCATCAGTGACTTTGGACAGAACACTGAAGCTTTCTTT. Protein sequence: CAISDFGQNTEAFF.

The chain has TRBV3-1 (or the pseudogene TRBV3-2) and TRBJ2-5, with D perhaps matching TRBD2 (6 bases). The CDR3 consists of 15 residues. V lost 4 bases and J 4 bases, leaving 16 bases between the germline ends. Germline V gene sequence: CDR1 LGHDT, CDR2 YNNKEL (reference sequence). DNA of the CDR3: TGTGCCAGCAGCCTCCCCGGGACTGAGGGAGAGACCCAGTACTTC. It translates to CASSLPGTEGETQYF.

In its sample, this clone was seen many times. The chain is built from TRBV6-5 and TRBJ1-1; D is undetermined. CDR1 is MNHEY, CDR2 SVGAGI, per germline. V was trimmed by 4 bases and J by 0 bases, leaving 9 bases between them. The CDR3 contains 14 residues. The CDR3 loop reads CASSLGHMNTEAFF. The CDR3 DNA reads TGTGCCAGCAGTTTAGGGCATATGAACACTGAAGCTTTCTTT.

The rearrangement uses TRBV19 and TRBJ1-5, with D uncertain. CDR3 length equals 13 residues. V lost 3 bases to trimming and J lost 7 bases, with 10 bases between them. Looked up from germline, CDR1 is LNHDA and CDR2 is SQIVND (reference sequence). CDR3 DNA: TGTGCCAGTAGTATCGCCCGGGTGCAGCCCCAGCATTTT. Translated, it gives CASSIARVQPQHF.

This sequence joins TRBV7-2 and TRBJ1-4, with 12 bases that match TRBD1. Per the germline V gene, CDR1 is SGHTA and CDR2 is FQGNSA. There are 17 residues in the CDR3. The J segment lost 4 bases and the V segment lost 7 bases, leaving 10 bases of the junction unmatched. The CDR3 reads CASTTPGQGAINEKLFF. The CDR3 coding sequence is TGTGCCAGCACCACCCCGGGACAGGGGGCAATTAATGAAAAACTGTTTTTT.

This clone is a singleton in its sample. The J gene is TRBJ2-4, the V gene TRBV28, with D possibly TRBD1 on 5 matching bases. CDR1 MDHEN and CDR2 SYDVKM come from the germline V gene. This CDR3 spans 15 amino acids. V lost 5 bases to trimming and J lost 8 bases, with 19 bases between them. Written as DNA, the CDR3 is TGTGCCAGCAGTCCGCGTGGTCAGGGTAGGGACATTCAGTACTTC. Its protein product is CASSPRGQGRDIQYF.

The chain links TRBV4-2 to TRBJ2-3; D not certain. Trimming left V 3 bases short and J 0 bases short, with 7 bases between. This CDR3 contains 14 residues. Germline CDR1 reads LGHNA; CDR2 reads YNFKEQ. The CDR3 DNA sequence: TGTGCCAGCAGCCAGGGTCGGAGCACAGATACGCAGTATTTT. This codes for CASSQGRSTDTQYF.